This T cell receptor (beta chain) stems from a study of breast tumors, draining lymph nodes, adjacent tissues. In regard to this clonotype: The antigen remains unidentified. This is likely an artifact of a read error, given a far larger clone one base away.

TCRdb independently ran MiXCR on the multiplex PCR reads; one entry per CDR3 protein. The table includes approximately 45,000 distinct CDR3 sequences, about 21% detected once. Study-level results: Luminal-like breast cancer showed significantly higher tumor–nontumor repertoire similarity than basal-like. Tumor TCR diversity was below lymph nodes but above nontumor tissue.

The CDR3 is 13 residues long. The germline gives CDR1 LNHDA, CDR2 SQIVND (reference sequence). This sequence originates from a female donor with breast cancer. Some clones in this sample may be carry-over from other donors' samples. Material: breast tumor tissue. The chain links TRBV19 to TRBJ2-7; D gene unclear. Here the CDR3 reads CASSVDGIYEQYF. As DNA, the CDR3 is TGTGCCAGTAGTGTAGATGGAATTTACGAGCAGTACTTC.